Below are 23 T cell receptor beta chains sequenced from a single sample in a study of blood T cell repertoires in COVID-19 (dated by TCRdb to the early 2020s). Libraries came from the immunoSEQ multiplex PCR assay. In TCRdb, the immuneACCESS table is reduced to in-frame sequences with V and J assigned. These tables do not hold every clone; where another copy was compared, an unresolved V gene accounts for under half, and the others remain unexplained. The sample has about 480,000 clones on record, around nine tenths of them singletons. Jointly, the top ten make up around 8% of the sample. The sample consisted of peripheral blood. All receptors derive from a woman between 50 and 59 years old with COVID-19, enrolled during active disease.

This clone was seen a single time. CDR3 bases: TGTGCCAGCAGTTCGGACAGGGACGTCCAAGAGACCCAGTACTTC. The encoded protein is CASSSDRDVQETQYF. The chain uses TRBV6-6 and TRBJ2-5; TRBD1 matches 8 bases. This CDR3 is 15 amino acids long. The germline V gene has CDR1 MNHNY and CDR2 SVGAGI (reference sequence). Losses at the gene ends were 4 bases for V and 1 base for J; bases not matched to a gene: 5.

The chain joins TRBV27 to TRBJ1-2; 10 bases align to TRBD1. V was clipped by 7 bases and J by 4 bases; unmatched bases: 3. From germline, CDR1 is MNHEY and CDR2 SMNVEV (reference sequence). There are 13 residues in the CDR3. The CDR3 is CASTRTGGYGYTF. DNA for the CDR3: TGTGCCAGCACCCGGACAGGGGGCTATGGCTACACCTTC.

The chain combines TRBV24-1 with TRBJ1-1, with TRBD1 matching over 9 bases. V dropped 7 bases and J dropped 4; count of bases not matched to a gene: 6. Germline CDR1 is KGHDR and CDR2 is SFDVKD. This CDR3 spans 14 amino acids. The CDR3 coding sequence is TGTGCCACCAGACCGGGACAGGGACGCACTGAAGCTTTCTTT. This gives the protein CATRPGQGRTEAFF.

The gene calls are TRBV30 and TRBJ1-2; D remains ambiguous. The CDR3 consists of 10 residues. Trimming removed 5 bases at V and 6 bases at J, with 7 bases between. Germline CDR1 and CDR2: GTSNPN and SVGIG (reference sequence). CDR3 nucleotide sequence: TGTGCCTGGGACTTAAATGGCTACACCTTC. Translated: CAWDLNGYTF.

V and J are TRBV2 and TRBJ2-7; TRBD1 matches 8 bases. After removal of 7 bases from V and 2 bases from J, the junction contained 10 bases not matched to a gene. The CDR3 runs to 15 residues. The germline CDR1 and CDR2 sequences are SNHLY and FYNNEI. This CDR3 is CASILQGVTTYEQYF. CDR3 in DNA: TGTGCCAGCATCCTACAGGGGGTTACTACCTACGAGCAGTACTTC.

The chain couples TRBV7-6 to TRBJ2-2; 8 positions match TRBD2. From germline, CDR1 is SGHVS and CDR2 FNYEAQ. Trimming removed 5 bases from V and 2 bases from J; junction bases left unmatched: 7. CDR3 length: 16 residues. The CDR3 spells CASSPGTRANTGELFF. The CDR3 nucleotides are TGTGCCAGCAGCCCCGGGACTAGGGCCAACACCGGGGAGCTGTTTTTT.

This clone has a handful of counts. The V call is TRBV19, the J call TRBJ1-2; the match to TRBD1 covers 7 bases. The V segment lost 3 bases and the J segment 5 bases; nucleotides outside the gene matches: 6. This CDR3 has 14 residues. Germline CDR1 reads LNHDA; CDR2 reads SQIVND (reference sequence). In nucleotides, the CDR3 is TGTGCCAGTAGTATTACTGAGGGGGCGTATGGCTACACCTTC. Protein: CASSITEGAYGYTF.

This sequence joins TRBV27 and TRBJ1-2; D not certain. CDR1 is MNHEY and CDR2 is SMNVEV in the germline V gene (reference sequence). The ends were cut back, 6 bases at V and 4 bases at J, with 12 bases in the middle. The CDR3 sequence is 13 residues long. CDR3 DNA sequence: TGTGCCAGCAGACTAGGACCTTTCTATGGCTACACCTTC. Translating it yields CASRLGPFYGYTF.

This clone appeared once. The chain combines TRBV18 with TRBJ1-3; TRBD1 aligns across 10 bases. CDR3 length: 17 residues. Germline V CDR1 and CDR2: KGHSH, LQKENI. The J segment lost 2 bases and the V segment lost 2 bases, leaving 6 bases of the junction unmatched. The CDR3 protein is CASSPRTGGSAGNTIYF. The CDR3 region has the DNA TGTGCCAGCTCACCAAGGACAGGGGGGTCCGCTGGAAACACCATATATTTT.

The chain combines TRBV6-1 with TRBJ1-2; D unclear. Germline assignment: CDR1 MNHNS and CDR2 SASEGT. This CDR3 spans 16 amino acids. Trimming took 3 bases from V and 1 from J, leaving 15 bases between them. As DNA, the CDR3 is TGTGCCAGCAGTGAGACCACAAGCCGGGGTAACTATGGCTACACCTTC. It specifies CASSETTSRGNYGYTF.

The CDR3 sequence is CASSEGRRQEKLFF. The CDR3 coding sequence is TGTGCCAGCAGTGAGGGCAGGAGGCAGGAAAAACTGTTTTTT. V is TRBV6-1 and J is TRBJ1-4; D is uncertain. The V end lost 3 bases, the J end lost 8 bases, and 13 bases lay between the germline ends. Germline V gene data show CDR1 as MNHNS and CDR2 as SASEGT. CDR3 length: 14 residues.

This clone was recorded only once. The chain joins TRBV27 to TRBJ1-5; perhaps TRBD1 as D (5 bases). CDR3 size: 15 residues. The ends were cut back, 2 bases at V and 4 bases at J, with 12 bases in the middle. CDR1 is MNHEY and CDR2 is SMNVEV in the germline V gene (reference sequence). This chain's CDR3 is CASSLSSGLNQPQHF. In DNA form, the CDR3 reads TGTGCCAGCAGTTTAAGCTCAGGGCTTAATCAGCCCCAGCATTTT.

This sequence joins TRBV18 and TRBJ1-4; D gene uncertain. Germline V CDR1 and CDR2: KGHSH, LQKENI. Trimming cost V 7 bases and J 6 bases, with 15 bases left between them. This CDR3 region has 14 residues. The chain's CDR3 is CASFKGGWDEKLFF. DNA of the CDR3: TGTGCCAGCTTTAAAGGAGGATGGGATGAAAAACTGTTTTTT.

This clone was counted only a few times. The chain links TRBV2 to TRBJ2-6; 8 bases line up with TRBD1. From germline, CDR1 is SNHLY and CDR2 FYNNEI. V lost 6 bases to trimming and J lost 3 bases; unmatched junction nucleotides: 1. The CDR3 is made up of 14 amino acids. CDR3 nucleotide sequence: TGTGCCAGCAGGGACAGGGTTGGGGCCAACGTCCTGACTTTC. It translates to CASRDRVGANVLTF.

CDR3 residues: CASSSSPGGYEQYF. CDR3 bases: TGTGCCAGCAGCTCTAGCCCGGGGGGCTACGAGCAGTACTTC. The chain couples TRBV5-4 to TRBJ2-7; 7 nucleotides agree with TRBD2. The trim removed 3 bases at V and 3 bases at J, leaving 6 bases unmatched. CDR1 and CDR2 from the germline V gene are SGHNT and YYREEE (reference sequence). This CDR3 has 14 amino acids.

The gene calls are TRBV9 and TRBJ1-1; 7 bases align to TRBD1. Germline CDR1 and CDR2: SGDLS and YYNGEE. The junction had 2 bases not matched to a gene; V was cut back by 3 bases and J by 3 bases. This CDR3 region has 13 residues. The CDR3 protein is CASSAQGHTEAFF. Written as DNA, the CDR3 is TGTGCCAGCAGCGCACAGGGGCACACTGAAGCTTTCTTT.

The chain joins TRBV4-1 to TRBJ1-4; D is perhaps TRBD1 (6 bases). The V gene lost 4 bases and the J gene lost 1 base, with 7 bases spanning the gap. The CDR3 is made up of 14 amino acids. Germline CDR1 reads MGHRA; CDR2 reads YSYEKL. The CDR3 here is CASSPQGTNEKLFF. The CDR3 DNA sequence: TGCGCCAGCAGCCCACAGGGAACTAATGAAAAACTGTTTTTT.

This chain uses TRBV3-1 (or the pseudogene TRBV3-2) with TRBJ2-1; TRBD1 aligns across 9 bases. Germline V gene lookup returns CDR1 LGHDT and CDR2 YNNKEL (reference sequence). V was clipped by 4 bases and J by 6 bases; unmatched bases: 13. This CDR3 region has 17 residues. The CDR3 nucleotides read TGTGCCAGCAGCCTTAGACTGATGACAGGGGGTCCCAATGAGCAGTTCTTC. This sequence encodes CASSLRLMTGGPNEQFF.

The rearrangement uses TRBV12-3 or TRBV12-4 and TRBJ2-7; tentative D call: TRBD2 (5 bases). The CDR3 extends over 13 amino acids. V was pared by 1 base and J by 5 bases, with 9 bases between. The CDR3 coding sequence is TGTGCCAGCAGTTTAGGGAGGCGGGACGAGCAGTACTTC. Protein product: CASSLGRRDEQYF.

The V gene is TRBV19, the J gene TRBJ2-2; tentatively, D is TRBD2 (5 bases). The V gene's germline CDR1 is LNHDA and CDR2 SQIVND (reference sequence). Between the trimmed V and J ends, which lost 3 bases and 7 bases, there was a span of 21 bases. The CDR3 totals 17 residues. The CDR3 loop reads CASSIDGEEGALGELFF. In DNA, the CDR3 is TGTGCCAGTAGTATCGATGGCGAAGAGGGTGCCCTCGGGGAGCTGTTTTTT.

The chain joins TRBV4-1 to TRBJ2-7, with 8 bases fitting TRBD2. Germline assignment: CDR1 MGHRA and CDR2 YSYEKL. This CDR3 is 14 amino acids long. Trimming removed 4 bases from V and 6 bases from J; junction bases left unmatched: 8. The CDR3 DNA reads as TGCGCCAGCAGCCCCTACGGGGGGGGTTCCGAGCAGTACTTC. Translating gives CASSPYGGGSEQYF.

The chain carries TRBV9 and TRBJ1-2, with D perhaps matching TRBD1 (5 bases). The CDR3 has 15 residues. Germline V gene lookup returns CDR1 SGDLS and CDR2 YYNGEE. With 0 bases removed from V and 6 bases from J, the gap between germline ends came to 15 bases. Here the CDR3 reads CASSVGPQETNGYTF. DNA for the CDR3: TGTGCCAGCAGCGTAGGGCCACAGGAAACCAATGGCTACACCTTC.

The chain carries TRBV27 and TRBJ1-2, with 10 bases lining up with TRBD1. V lost 6 bases to trimming and J lost 4 bases; unmatched junction nucleotides: 5. Germline V gives CDR1 MNHEY, CDR2 SMNVEV (reference sequence). This CDR3 contains 14 residues. This CDR3 reads CASSGTGESYGYTF. DNA of the CDR3: TGTGCCAGCAGCGGGACAGGGGAGTCCTATGGCTACACCTTC.